A selection of T cell receptor beta chains follows, all from one sample in a study of blood T cell repertoires in COVID-19. The data were produced by immunoSEQ multiplex PCR, yet TCRdb's version contains in-frame clones alone and is incomplete. The data contain about 400,000 clones, roughly 86% of them singletons. Sequences were obtained from PBMCs or T cells enriched from blood (not recorded which). The receptors come from a man aged 35 to 55 in a cohort exposed to, infected with or recovered from COVID-19 (not recorded which). CDR3s include the opening cysteine and the closing phenylalanine or tryptophan. The D gene is left open where the match is weak. Clone size is not always given. Where it is, it says once, few, many or a class for expanded clones.

cdr3_nt cdr3_aa v_call d_call clone_size j_call
TGTGCCAGCAGCTCAATAGCGGGAGCAAACACAGATACGCAGTATTTT CASSSIAGANTDTQYF TRBV7-8 TRBD2 once TRBJ2-3
TGCGCCAGCAGCGGAATGTCCGACGGAGTGAGATATGGCTACACCTTC CASSGMSDGVRYGYTF TRBV5-1 . . TRBJ1-2
TGCGCCAGCAGCTATCAACAGGGATCCGGGGAGCTGTTTTTT CASSYQQGSGELFF TRBV5-1 . once TRBJ2-2
TGTGCCAGCCTGGGGTCGGGGAGGATATCCTACGAGCAGTACTTC CASLGSGRISYEQYF TRBV6-5 . . TRBJ2-7
TGTGCCATCAGTGAGCAGAAGGAGGGCAACGGTCTTGGCTACACCTTC CAISEQKEGNGLGYTF TRBV10-3 . . TRBJ1-2
TGTGCCACCAGCAGGATGCCCGGGACTCTATACTTT CATSRMPGTLYF TRBV15 . . TRBJ1-1
TGTGCCAGCAGCCTATCTCTGGGGGCATACTATGGCTACACCTTC CASSLSLGAYYGYTF TRBV14 . once TRBJ1-2
TGTGCCAGCAGCCCCTGGGACAAGAACTACGAGCAGTACTTC CASSPWDKNYEQYF TRBV9 . . TRBJ2-7
TGTGCCAGCTCACCACCGTCTAGCGGATACAATGAGCAGTTCTTC CASSPPSSGYNEQFF TRBV18 TRBD2 few TRBJ2-1
TGTGCCAGCAGCAGACCTCTGAGCGGGAGTGAAGGTTACAATGAGCAGTTCTTC CASSRPLSGSEGYNEQFF TRBV9 TRBD2 . TRBJ2-1
TGCGCCAGCAGCCTTAGCGGGAGCTCCTACGAGCAGTACTTC CASSLSGSSYEQYF TRBV5-1 TRBD2 . TRBJ2-7